The T cell receptor (beta chain) described here comes from a study of blood T cell repertoires in COVID-19. Study information: The United States, Italy and Spain were the sources of the acute and convalescent COVID-19 samples. T cells, B-cell-depleted T cells, or PBMCs supplied cDNA or gDNA.

Authors' data handling: For nucleated cells, counts were estimated from reference gene primer amplification. Some clones are missing from TCRdb's copy, which holds only in-frame ones; the method was immunoSEQ multiplex PCR. D and trimming come from the DNA, and the V and J calls and clone size come from that table. The table records approximately 72,000 clones, about nine tenths of them present only once. The germline gives CDR1 SGHAT, CDR2 FQDESV (reference sequence). The ends lost 3 bases at V and 4 bases at J; junction bases unmatched: 4. This CDR3 spans 15 amino acids. This clonotype was obtained from an older woman with acute or convalescent COVID-19. This chain links TRBV11-1 with TRBJ2-5, with 11 bases aligning to TRBD2. The sequenced material came from peripheral blood. The CDR3, as DNA: TGTGCCAGCAGCTTTAGCGGGGGGGCCGGAGAGACCCAGTACTTC. Encoded protein: CASSFSGGAGETQYF.